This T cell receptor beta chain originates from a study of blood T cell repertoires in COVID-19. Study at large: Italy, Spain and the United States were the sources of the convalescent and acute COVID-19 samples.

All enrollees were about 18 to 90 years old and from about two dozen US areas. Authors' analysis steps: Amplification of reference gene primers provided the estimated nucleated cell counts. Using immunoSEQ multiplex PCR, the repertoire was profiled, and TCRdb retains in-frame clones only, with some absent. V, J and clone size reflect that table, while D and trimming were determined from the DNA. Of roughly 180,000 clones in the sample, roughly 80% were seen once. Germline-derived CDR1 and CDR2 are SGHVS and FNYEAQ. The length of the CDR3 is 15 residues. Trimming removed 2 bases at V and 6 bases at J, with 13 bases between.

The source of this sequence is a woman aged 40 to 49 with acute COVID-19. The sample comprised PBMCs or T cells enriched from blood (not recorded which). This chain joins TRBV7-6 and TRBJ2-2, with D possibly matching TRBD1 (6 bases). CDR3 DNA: TGTGCCAGCAGCTTATTTGGCAGGGGAGCCGGGGAGCTGTTTTTT. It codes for CASSLFGRGAGELFF.